Presented here are 10 T cell receptor beta chains from one specimen sequenced in a study of identical twins. TCRdb reanalysed the 5' RACE reads using MiXCR and keeps one entry per CDR3 protein. This sample has about 890,000 distinct CDR3 sequences; roughly 12% occur once, and the top ten carry roughly 1.5%. These sequences were also reported in another study, on yellow fever vaccine responses in identical twins.

The sample consisted of PBMCs. These receptors all stem from a young woman in good health.

The chain joins TRBV5-1 to TRBJ2-1; D unresolved. The CDR3 consists of 15 residues. Germline V gene sequence: CDR1 SGHRS, CDR2 YFSETQ. Trimming left V 4 bases short and J 0 bases short, with 11 bases between. The CDR3 loop reads CASSPAATSYNEQFF. The CDR3, as DNA: TGCGCCAGCAGCCCAGCCGCAACCTCCTACAATGAGCAGTTCTTC.

V gene TRBV6-2 or TRBV6-3 combines with J gene TRBJ1-1; D may be TRBD1 (5 bases). The germline gives CDR1 MNHEY, CDR2 SVGEGT. V was trimmed by 2 bases and J by 0 bases, leaving 16 bases between them. The length of the CDR3 is 17 residues. CDR3 in amino acids: CASSYRRLGELNTEAFF. The DNA of the CDR3 is TGTGCCAGCAGTTACAGAAGGTTAGGGGAATTGAACACTGAAGCTTTCTTT.

This chain uses TRBV5-1 with TRBJ2-1; the match to TRBD1 covers 9 bases. Trimming cost V 3 bases and J 7 bases; bases outside gene matches: 11. This CDR3 spans 16 amino acids. The germline gives CDR1 SGHRS, CDR2 YFSETQ. Here the CDR3 DNA reads TGCGCCAGCAGCTCCAACCGGGACAGGGAGCGGAATGAGCAGTTCTTC. This codes for CASSSNRDRERNEQFF.

In its sample, this clonotype was seen many times. The chain is built from TRBV5-1 and TRBJ2-5; D ambiguous. The germline V and J ends were trimmed by 3 bases and 0 bases, with 3 bases remaining between them. The germline V gene encodes CDR1 SGHRS and CDR2 YFSETQ. This CDR3 spans 12 amino acids. The CDR3 coding sequence is TGCGCCAGCAGCTGGGACCAAGAGACCCAGTACTTC. Its protein is CASSWDQETQYF.

This clonotype was counted ten times or more. The chain joins TRBV20-1 to TRBJ2-1; 8 positions match TRBD2. V shed 1 base, J shed 8 bases, and the junction held 10 bases outside the gene matches. CDR3 length equals 15 residues. Germline assignment: CDR1 DFQATT and CDR2 SNEGSKA (reference sequence). CDR3 loop: CSARAKAGAIYEQFF. CDR3 DNA: TGCAGTGCTAGAGCAAAAGCGGGAGCTATCTATGAGCAGTTCTTC.

The rearrangement links TRBV19 to TRBJ2-7; no firm D call. CDR1 and CDR2 (germline): LNHDA, SQIVND (reference sequence). The CDR3 sequence is 11 residues long. Deletions cut 2 bases from V and 3 bases from J, with 2 bases between. This CDR3 is CASSILYEQYV. In DNA, the CDR3 is TGTGCCAGTAGTATACTCTACGAGCAGTACGTC.

There are a few counts of this clonotype. V usage is TRBV10-3 and J usage is TRBJ2-5; D may be TRBD2 (6 bases). This CDR3 is built from 13 residues. CDR1 ENHRY and CDR2 SYGVKD come from the germline V gene. V was shortened by 4 bases and J by 0 bases, with 6 bases between the two germline ends. The CDR3 protein is CAISGGDQETQYF. The CDR3 DNA reads TGTGCCATCAGTGGGGGGGACCAAGAGACCCAGTACTTC.

This clonotype came up many times. The gene calls are TRBV10-3 and TRBJ2-1; TRBD1 matches 9 bases. This CDR3 region has 19 residues. The trim removed 0 bases at V and 15 bases at J, leaving 24 bases unmatched. Per germline, CDR1 ENHRY and CDR2 SYGVKD. This chain's CDR3 is CAISESGTGSIYRPGFPFF. CDR3 nucleotides: TGTGCCATCAGTGAGTCAGGGACAGGGAGCATCTACCGGCCGGGGTTCCCGTTCTTC.

This clonotype was recorded only once. The J gene is TRBJ2-3, the V gene TRBV2; either TRBD1 or TRBD2 may supply D (5 bases each). This CDR3 is 16 amino acids long. Between the trimmed V and J ends, which lost 6 bases and 5 bases, there was a span of 21 bases. The germline V gene encodes CDR1 SNHLY and CDR2 FYNNEI. The CDR3 coding sequence is TGTGCCAGCAGCCCTACCGGGACCACTGGTGGAGATACGCAGTATTTT. This gives the protein CASSPTGTTGGDTQYF.

The rearrangement joins TRBV3-1 to TRBJ2-1; D is unclear. The germline V gene has CDR1 LGHDT and CDR2 YNNKEL (reference sequence). V lost 1 base and J 12 bases, leaving 10 bases between the germline ends. The CDR3 loop spans 12 amino acids. CDR3 sequence: CASSQARTGQFF. The CDR3 coding sequence is TGTGCCAGCAGCCAAGCGAGGACGGGGCAGTTCTTC.